The following is a T cell receptor (beta chain) sequence with its context. Per the authors' pipeline: Estimates of nucleated cell counts were drawn from the amplification of reference gene primers. Clones were read by immunoSEQ multiplex PCR, and TCRdb kept only the in-frame ones, dropping some. The D gene and trimming were derived from the DNA, and the V and J assignments and clone size from that table. The data hold 95,000 to 150,000 clones, with 65% to 85% observed a single time. This sample is part of a study of blood T cell repertoires in COVID-19. Study information: T cells, B-cell-depleted T cells, or PBMCs provided the cDNA or gDNA that served as material.

The germline V and J ends were trimmed by 5 bases and 0 bases, with 16 bases remaining between them. Per germline, CDR1 SSHAT and CDR2 FNYEAQ (reference sequence). This CDR3 comprises 16 residues. Material for sequencing was peripheral blood. The chain couples TRBV7-7 to TRBJ1-2; D not certain. The clonotype was recovered from a man older than 75 with active or convalescent COVID-19. DNA of the CDR3: TGTGCCAGCAGCCCTGAGGGAGTGCTGGCTAACTATGGCTACACCTTC. This encodes CASSPEGVLANYGYTF. The complete variable domain, with remaining parts taken from reference TRBV7-7 and TRBJ1-2, reads GAGVSQSPRYKVTKRGQDVTLRCDPISSHATLYWYQQALGQGPEFLTYFNYEAQPDKSGLPSDRFSAERPEGSISTLTIQRTEQRDSAMYRCASSPEGVLANYGYTFGSGTRLTVV.